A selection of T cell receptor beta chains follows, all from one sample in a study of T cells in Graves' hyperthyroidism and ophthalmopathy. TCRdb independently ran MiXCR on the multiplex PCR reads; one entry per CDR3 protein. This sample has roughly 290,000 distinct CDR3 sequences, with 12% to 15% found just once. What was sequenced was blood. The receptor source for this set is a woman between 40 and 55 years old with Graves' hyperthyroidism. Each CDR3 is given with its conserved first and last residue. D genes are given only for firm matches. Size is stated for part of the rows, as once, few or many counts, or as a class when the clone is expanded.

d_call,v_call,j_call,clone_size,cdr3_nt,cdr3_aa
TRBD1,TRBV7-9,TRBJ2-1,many,TGTGCCAGCAGCCGGGACAGAGGGTCATACAATGAGCAGTTCTTC,CASSRDRGSYNEQFF
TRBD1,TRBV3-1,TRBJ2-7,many,TGTGCCAGCAGCCAGGGACAGGGCACCTACGAGCAGTACTTC,CASSQGQGTYEQYF
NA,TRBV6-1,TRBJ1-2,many,TGTGCCAGCAGACCCGAGGGGGTAGGCGGCTACACCTTC,CASRPEGVGGYTF
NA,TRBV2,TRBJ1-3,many,TGTGCCACCGCTCAGGGTTCAGGAAACACCATATATTTT,CATAQGSGNTIYF
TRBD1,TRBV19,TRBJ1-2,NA,TGTGCCAGACTCCTGACAGGGTTTAACTATGGCTACACCTTC,CARLLTGFNYGYTF
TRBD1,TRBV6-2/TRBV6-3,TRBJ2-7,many,TGTGCCAGCAGAACAGGGGGAACGGGTCGGAACGAGCAGTACTTC,CASRTGGTGRNEQYF
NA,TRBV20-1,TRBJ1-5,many,TGCAGTGCTAGAGATCCTCGGGTCTCAGGACAGCCCCAGCATTTT,CSARDPRVSGQPQHF
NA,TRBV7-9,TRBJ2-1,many,TGTGCCAGCAGCTACCCGGGACATATAGCGTACGGTGAGCAGTTCTTC,CASSYPGHIAYGEQFF
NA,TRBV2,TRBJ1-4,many,TGTGCCAGCAGTGAAAGTTCAGGGTATGATGAAAAACTGTTTTTT,CASSESSGYDEKLFF
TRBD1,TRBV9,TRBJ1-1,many,TGTGCCAGCAGCTCCAGGACAGGGCGCACTGAAGCTTTCTTT,CASSSRTGRTEAFF